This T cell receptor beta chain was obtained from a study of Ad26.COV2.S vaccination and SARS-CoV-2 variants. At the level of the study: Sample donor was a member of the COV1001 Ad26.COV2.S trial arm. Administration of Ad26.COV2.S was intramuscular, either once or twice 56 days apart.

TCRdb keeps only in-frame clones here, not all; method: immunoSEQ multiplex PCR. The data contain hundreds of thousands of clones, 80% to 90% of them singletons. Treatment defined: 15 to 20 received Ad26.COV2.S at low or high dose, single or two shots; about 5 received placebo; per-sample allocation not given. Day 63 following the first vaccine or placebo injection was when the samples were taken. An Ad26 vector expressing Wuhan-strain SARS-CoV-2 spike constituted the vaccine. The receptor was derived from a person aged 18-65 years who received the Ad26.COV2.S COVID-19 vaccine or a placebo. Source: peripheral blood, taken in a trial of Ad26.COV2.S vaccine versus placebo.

The CDR3 bases are TGTGCCAGCAGTGACGGTGGCTGGACAGATACGCAGTATTTT. Translating it yields CASSDGGWTDTQYF. This chain joins TRBV2 and TRBJ2-3; D is undetermined. CDR1 is SNHLY, CDR2 FYNNEI, per germline. The V end was cut by 3 bases, the J end by 3 bases, with 10 bases between. The CDR3 length is 14 residues.